This TCR beta chain was found in a study of blood T cell repertoires in COVID-19. As for the study in general: The United States, Italy and Spain provided the acute and convalescent COVID-19 samples. PBMCs, B-cell-depleted T cells, or T cells provided the cDNA or gDNA that made up the material.

In its sample, this clone was seen a few times. Authors' data handling: Nucleated cell counts were estimated from reference gene primer amplification. The repertoire was sequenced with immunoSEQ multiplex PCR; TCRdb's copy has only in-frame clones and lacks some. The V and J calls and clone size come from that table; D and trimming were worked out from the DNA. This table holds 450,000 to 500,000 clones, around 85% found once. CDR3 length: 15 amino acids. Per germline, CDR1 SGHTA and CDR2 FQGTGA. V gave up 1 base and J gave up 2 bases, with 10 bases separating them. The V gene is TRBV7-3, the J gene TRBJ2-3, with D unresolved. The source of this sequence is a human donor in a cohort sampled during active COVID-19. The specimen sequenced was peripheral blood. The CDR3 region is CASSLNPGFTDTQYF. The DNA of the CDR3 is TGTGCCAGCAGCTTAAATCCCGGGTTCACAGATACGCAGTATTTT.